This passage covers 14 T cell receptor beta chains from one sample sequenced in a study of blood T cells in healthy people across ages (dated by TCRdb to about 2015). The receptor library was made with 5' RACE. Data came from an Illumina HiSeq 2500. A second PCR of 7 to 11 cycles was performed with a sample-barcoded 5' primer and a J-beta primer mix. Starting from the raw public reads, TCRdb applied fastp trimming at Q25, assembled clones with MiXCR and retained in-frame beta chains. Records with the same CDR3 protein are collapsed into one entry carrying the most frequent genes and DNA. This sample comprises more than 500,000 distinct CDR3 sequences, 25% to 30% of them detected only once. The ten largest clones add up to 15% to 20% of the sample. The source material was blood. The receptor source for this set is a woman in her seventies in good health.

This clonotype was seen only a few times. The CDR3, as DNA: TGCAGTGCTGCCCTCAGGGGCCACTATGGCTACACCTTC. This codes for CSAALRGHYGYTF. The chain combines TRBV20-1 with TRBJ1-2; perhaps TRBD1 as D (6 bases). Germline V gene sequence: CDR1 DFQATT, CDR2 SNEGSKA (reference sequence). The CDR3 runs to 13 residues. The V and J ends lost 5 bases and 3 bases respectively, with 13 bases between them.

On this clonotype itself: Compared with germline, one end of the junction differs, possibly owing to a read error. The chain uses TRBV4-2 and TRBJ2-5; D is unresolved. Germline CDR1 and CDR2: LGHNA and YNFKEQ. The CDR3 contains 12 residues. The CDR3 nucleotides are TGTGCCAGCAGGCAAGATATGGGGACCCAGTACTTC. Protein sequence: CASRQDMGTQYF.

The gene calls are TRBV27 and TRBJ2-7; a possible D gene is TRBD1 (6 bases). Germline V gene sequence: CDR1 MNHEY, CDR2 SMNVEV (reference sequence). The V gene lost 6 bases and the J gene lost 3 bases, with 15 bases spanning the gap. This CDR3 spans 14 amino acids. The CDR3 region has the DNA TGTGCCAGCAGGAGAGCCGGGACAAACTACGAGCAGTACTTC. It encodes CASRRAGTNYEQYF.

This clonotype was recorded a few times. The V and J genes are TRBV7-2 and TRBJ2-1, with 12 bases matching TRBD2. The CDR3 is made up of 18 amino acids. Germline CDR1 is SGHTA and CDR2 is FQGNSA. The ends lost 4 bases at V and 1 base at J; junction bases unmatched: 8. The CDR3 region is CASSSRPTSGGSYNEQFF. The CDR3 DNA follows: TGTGCCAGCAGCTCCCGACCGACTAGCGGGGGATCCTACAATGAGCAGTTCTTC.

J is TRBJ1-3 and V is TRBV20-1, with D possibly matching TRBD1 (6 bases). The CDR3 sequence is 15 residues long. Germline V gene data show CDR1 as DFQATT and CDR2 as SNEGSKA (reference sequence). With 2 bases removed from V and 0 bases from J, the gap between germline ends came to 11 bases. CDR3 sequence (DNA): TGCAGTGCTAGAAACAGGGTTAGCTCTGGAAACACCATATATTTT. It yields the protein CSARNRVSSGNTIYF.

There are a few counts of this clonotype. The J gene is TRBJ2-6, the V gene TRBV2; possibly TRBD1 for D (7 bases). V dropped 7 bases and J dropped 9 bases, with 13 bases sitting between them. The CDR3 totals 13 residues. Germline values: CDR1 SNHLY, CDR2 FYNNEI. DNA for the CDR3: TGTGCCAGCAATAACAGGGGAGGCAACGTCCTGACTTTC. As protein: CASNNRGGNVLTF. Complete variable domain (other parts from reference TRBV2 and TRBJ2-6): EPEVTQTPSHQVTQMGQEVILRCVPISNHLYFYWYRQILGQKVEFLVSFYNNEISEKSEIFDDQFSVERPDGSNFTLKIRSTKLEDSAMYFCASNNRGGNVLTFGAGSRLTVL.

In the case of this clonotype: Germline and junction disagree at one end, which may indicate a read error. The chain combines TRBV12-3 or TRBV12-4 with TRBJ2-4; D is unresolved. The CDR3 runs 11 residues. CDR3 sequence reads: CAGSFVDIQYF. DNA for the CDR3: TGTGCCGGCAGTTTTGTGGACATTCAGTACTTC.

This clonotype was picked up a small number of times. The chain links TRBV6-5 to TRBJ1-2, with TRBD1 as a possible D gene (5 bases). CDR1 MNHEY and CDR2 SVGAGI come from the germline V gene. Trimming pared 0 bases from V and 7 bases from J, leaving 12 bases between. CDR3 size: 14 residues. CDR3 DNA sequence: TGTGCCAGCAGTTACTCGATTGGGGCAGGTGGCTACACCTTC. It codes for CASSYSIGAGGYTF.

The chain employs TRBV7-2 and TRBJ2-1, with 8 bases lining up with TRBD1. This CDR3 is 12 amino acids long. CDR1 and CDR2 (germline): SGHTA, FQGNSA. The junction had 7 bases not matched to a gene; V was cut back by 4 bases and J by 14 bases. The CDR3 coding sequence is TGTGCCAGCAGCTCAAGACAGGGGAGGAAGTTCTTC. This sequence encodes CASSSRQGRKFF.

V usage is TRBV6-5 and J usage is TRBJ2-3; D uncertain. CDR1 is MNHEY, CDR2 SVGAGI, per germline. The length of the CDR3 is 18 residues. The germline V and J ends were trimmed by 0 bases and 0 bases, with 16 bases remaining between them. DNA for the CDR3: TGTGCCAGCAGTTACTCTCGACCGCTAGGGCGTAGCACAGATACGCAGTATTTT. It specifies CASSYSRPLGRSTDTQYF.

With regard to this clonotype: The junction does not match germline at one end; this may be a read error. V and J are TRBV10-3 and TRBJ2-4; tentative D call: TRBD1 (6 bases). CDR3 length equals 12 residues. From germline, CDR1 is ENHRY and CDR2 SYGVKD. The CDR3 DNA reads TGTGCCATCAGTGAGTCGGGGGACATTCGGTACTTC. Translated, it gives CAISESGDIRYF.

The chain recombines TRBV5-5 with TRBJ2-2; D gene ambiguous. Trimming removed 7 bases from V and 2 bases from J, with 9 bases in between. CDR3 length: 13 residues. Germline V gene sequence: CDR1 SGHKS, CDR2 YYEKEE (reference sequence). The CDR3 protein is CASAESNTGELFF. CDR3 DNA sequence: TGTGCCAGCGCGGAGAGTAACACCGGGGAGCTGTTTTTT.

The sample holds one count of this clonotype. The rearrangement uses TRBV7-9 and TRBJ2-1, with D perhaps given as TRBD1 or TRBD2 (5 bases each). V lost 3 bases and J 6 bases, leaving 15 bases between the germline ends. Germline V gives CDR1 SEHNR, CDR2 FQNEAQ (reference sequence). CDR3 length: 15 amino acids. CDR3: CASSFGSVQGNEQFF. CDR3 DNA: TGTGCCAGCAGCTTTGGGAGCGTGCAGGGCAATGAGCAGTTCTTC.

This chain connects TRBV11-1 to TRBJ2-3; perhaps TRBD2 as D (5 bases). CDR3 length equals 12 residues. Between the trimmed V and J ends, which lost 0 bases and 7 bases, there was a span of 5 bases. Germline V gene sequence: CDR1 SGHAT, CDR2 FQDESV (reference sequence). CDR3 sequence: CASSLAGNTQYF. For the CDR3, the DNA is TGTGCCAGCAGCTTAGCCGGGAATACGCAGTATTTT.